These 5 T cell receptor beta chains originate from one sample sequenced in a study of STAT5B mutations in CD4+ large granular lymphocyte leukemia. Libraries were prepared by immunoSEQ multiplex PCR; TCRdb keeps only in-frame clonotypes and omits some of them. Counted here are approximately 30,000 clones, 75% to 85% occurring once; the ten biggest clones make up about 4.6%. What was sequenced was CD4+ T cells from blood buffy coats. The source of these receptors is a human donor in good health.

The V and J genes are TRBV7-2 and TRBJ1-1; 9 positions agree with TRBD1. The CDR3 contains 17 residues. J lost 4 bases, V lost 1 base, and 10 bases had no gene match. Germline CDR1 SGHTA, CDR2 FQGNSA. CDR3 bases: TGTGCCAGCAGCTTAGAAGTGGGGACAGGGTATCGCACTGAAGCTTTCTTT. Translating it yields CASSLEVGTGYRTEAFF.

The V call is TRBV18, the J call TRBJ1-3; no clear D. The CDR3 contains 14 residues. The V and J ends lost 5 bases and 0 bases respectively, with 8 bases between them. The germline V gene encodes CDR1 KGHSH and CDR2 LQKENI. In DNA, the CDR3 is TGTGCCAGCTCATCGGCAGACTCTGGAAACACCATATATTTT. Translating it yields CASSSADSGNTIYF.

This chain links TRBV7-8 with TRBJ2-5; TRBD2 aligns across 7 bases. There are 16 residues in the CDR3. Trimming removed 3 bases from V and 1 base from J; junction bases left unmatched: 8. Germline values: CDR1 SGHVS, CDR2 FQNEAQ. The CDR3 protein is CASSFRLAEGQETQYF. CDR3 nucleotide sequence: TGTGCCAGCAGCTTCAGGCTAGCGGAAGGCCAAGAGACCCAGTACTTC.

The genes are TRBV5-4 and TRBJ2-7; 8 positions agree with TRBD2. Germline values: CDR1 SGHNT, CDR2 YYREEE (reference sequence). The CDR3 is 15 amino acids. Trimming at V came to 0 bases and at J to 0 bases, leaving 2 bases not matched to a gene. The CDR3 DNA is TGTGCCAGCAGCTTGGCCGGGGGGGGCTCCTACGAGCAGTACTTC. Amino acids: CASSLAGGGSYEQYF.

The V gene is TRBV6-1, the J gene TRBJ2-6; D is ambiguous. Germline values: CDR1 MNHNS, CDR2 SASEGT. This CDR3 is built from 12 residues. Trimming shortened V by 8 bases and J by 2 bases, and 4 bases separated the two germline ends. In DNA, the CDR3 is TGTGCCAGCTTCGCTGGGGCCAACGTCCTGACTTTC. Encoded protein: CASFAGANVLTF.